The 30 T cell receptor beta chains given below trace back to one sample, sequenced in a study of blood T cell repertoires in COVID-19 (TCRdb year 2020). The library was generated by the immunoSEQ multiplex PCR assay. TCRdb mirrors the immuneACCESS table, restricted to in-frame sequences. Some clones are absent from its copies; in checked studies, under half trace to an unresolved V gene, and the reason for the others is unknown. The sample table shows over 600,000 clones, and 75% to 90% are seen once. The ten largest clones add up to under 0.3% of the sample. What was sequenced was peripheral blood. The receptor set was obtained from a woman between 18 and 29 years old with acute or convalescent COVID-19.

The V gene is TRBV19, the J gene TRBJ2-7, with D possibly being TRBD1 (6 bases). The CDR3 is 17 residues long. Trimming left V 2 bases short and J 0 bases short, with 17 bases between. Germline assignment: CDR1 LNHDA and CDR2 SQIVND (reference sequence). CDR3 nucleotide sequence: TGTGCCAGTAGTATATTCCTCGCATTGGACAGCTCCTACGAGCAGTACTTC. This codes for CASSIFLALDSSYEQYF.

The chain links TRBV24-1 to TRBJ2-7; D perhaps matches TRBD1 (6 bases). The CDR3 has 12 amino acids. Germline lookup yields CDR1 KGHDR and CDR2 SFDVKD. V was pared by 9 bases and J by 3 bases, with 11 bases between. CDR3 coding DNA: TGTGCCACCGGGCAGGGGAGCTACGAGCAGTACTTC. It is translated as CATGQGSYEQYF.

The gene calls are TRBV5-1 and TRBJ2-2; TRBD1 matches at 9 bases. Trimming took 1 base from V and 3 from J; bases not matched to a gene: 4. CDR1 is SGHRS and CDR2 is YFSETQ in the germline V gene. The length of the CDR3 is 16 residues. CDR3 residues: CASSLNWDRDTGELFF. As DNA, the CDR3 is TGCGCCAGCAGCTTGAATTGGGACAGGGACACCGGGGAGCTGTTTTTT. The variable domain in full, with the rest retrieved from reference TRBV5-1 and TRBJ2-2, is KAGVTQTPRYLIKTRGQQVTLSCSPISGHRSVSWYQQTPGQGLQFLFEYFSETQRNKGNFPGRFSGRQFSNSRSEMNVSTLELGDSALYLCASSLNWDRDTGELFFGEGSRLTVL.

This clone was recorded once. The gene calls are TRBV7-9 and TRBJ1-1; 7 nucleotides match TRBD1. CDR3 length: 14 residues. V lost 4 bases, J lost 6 bases, and 8 bases stayed unmatched. Germline V gene data show CDR1 as SEHNR and CDR2 as FQNEAQ (reference sequence). CDR3: CASSWGQLIPEAFF. Here the CDR3 DNA reads TGTGCCAGCAGCTGGGGACAGCTAATCCCTGAAGCTTTCTTT. The complete variable domain, with remaining parts taken from reference TRBV7-9 and TRBJ1-1, reads DTGVSQNPRHKITKRGQNVTFRCDPISEHNRLYWYRQTLGQGPEFLTYFQNEAQLEKSRLLSDRFSAERPKGSFSTLEIQRTEQGDSAMYLCASSWGQLIPEAFFGQGTRLTVV.

V is TRBV9 and J is TRBJ1-2; D remains ambiguous. CDR3 length: 14 residues. Trimming took 2 bases from V and 2 from J, leaving 10 bases between them. Per the germline V gene, CDR1 is SGDLS and CDR2 is YYNGEE. The CDR3 DNA reads TGTGCCAGCAGCGTGTCAGGTCAAAACTATGGCTACACCTTC. It is translated as CASSVSGQNYGYTF.

About this clone: A read error may produce the germline difference seen at one junction end. V is TRBV6-5 and J is TRBJ2-4, with unresolved D. Germline V gene sequence: CDR1 MNHEY, CDR2 SVGAGI. CDR3 length: 13 residues. In DNA, the CDR3 is TGTTCCAGTAAAAATATAGCCAAAAACATTCAGTACTTC. Residues: CSSKNIAKNIQYF.

The V gene is TRBV7-9, the J gene TRBJ1-1; D is uncertain. CDR1 and CDR2 from the germline V gene are SEHNR and FQNEAQ (reference sequence). The CDR3 loop spans 17 amino acids. Trimming stripped 7 bases from V and 7 bases from J, with 28 bases between. CDR3 region: CASNLLTRGTEHVEAFF. CDR3 nucleotides: TGTGCCAGCAACTTGCTAACTAGAGGCACTGAACATGTTGAAGCTTTCTTT.

The gene calls are TRBV5-1 and TRBJ1-2, with 8 bases lining up with TRBD1. J gave up 5 bases and V 5 bases, and 11 bases lay outside the gene matches. The germline V gene has CDR1 SGHRS and CDR2 YFSETQ. This CDR3 is 15 amino acids long. The CDR3 DNA reads as TGCGCCAGCAGGGCTGACAGGGGCTCGTCGTATGGCTACACCTTC. It translates to CASRADRGSSYGYTF.

The rearrangement uses TRBV5-6 and TRBJ1-1, with a tentative D call TRBD1 (6 bases). Trimming cost V 4 bases and J 1 base, with 14 bases left between them. This CDR3 region has 15 residues. The germline gives CDR1 SGHDT, CDR2 YYEEEE. The CDR3 is CASSIGQIANTEAFF. CDR3 sequence (DNA): TGTGCCAGCAGCATCGGACAGATAGCGAACACTGAAGCTTTCTTT.

In nucleotides, the CDR3 is TGTGCCAGCAGCGCACTAGCGGGGGCCTACAATGAGCAGTTCTTC. Amino acid sequence: CASSALAGAYNEQFF. The chain links TRBV11-2 to TRBJ2-1, with 11 bases aligning to TRBD2. V trimming: 5 bases; J trimming: 2 bases; junction bases outside the gene matches: 2. This CDR3 has 15 residues. Germline CDR1 SGHAT, CDR2 FQNNGV.

This clone was recorded a few times. This rearrangement joins TRBV12-3 or TRBV12-4 to TRBJ2-1; TRBD1 matches at 7 bases. V dropped 6 bases and J dropped 5; count of bases not matched to a gene: 4. The CDR3 length is 13 residues. The CDR3 region has the DNA TGTGCCAGCAGGGGACAGACGAACAATGAGCAGTTCTTC. Protein: CASRGQTNNEQFF.

The chain recombines TRBV3-1 (or the pseudogene TRBV3-2) with TRBJ1-2; D is unresolved. CDR1 and CDR2 (germline): LGHDT, YNNKEL (reference sequence). The V end was cut by 1 base, the J end by 7 bases, with 10 bases between. This CDR3 has 13 amino acids. In DNA form, the CDR3 reads TGTGCCAGCAGCCAAGTGAGGGCCCCTGGCTACACCTTC. It is translated as CASSQVRAPGYTF.

V gene TRBV29-1 combines with J gene TRBJ1-2; 8 bases line up with TRBD1. V lost 6 bases and J lost 3; bases outside the gene matches: 3. CDR1 and CDR2 from the germline V gene are SQVTM and ANQGSEA. This CDR3 has 12 amino acids. Written as DNA, the CDR3 is TGCAGCGTAGCACAGGGGGACTATGGCTACACCTTC. It is translated as CSVAQGDYGYTF.

The chain uses TRBV7-2 and TRBJ1-6; no clear D. Germline V gene lookup returns CDR1 SGHTA and CDR2 FQGNSA. Deletions cut 5 bases from V and 7 bases from J, with 18 bases between. This CDR3 spans 16 amino acids. The CDR3 DNA is TGTGCCAGCAGCCTCCTCGAGTACAGTGGGAATTCACCCCTCCACTTT. This codes for CASSLLEYSGNSPLHF. The full variable domain, rest sourced from reference TRBV7-2 and TRBJ1-6, is GAGVSQSPSNKVTEKGKDVELRCDPISGHTALYWYRQSLGQGLEFLIYFQGNSAPDKSGLPSDRFSAERTGGSVSTLTIQRTQQEDSAVYLCASSLLEYSGNSPLHFGNGTRLTVT.

This chain uses TRBV6-4 with TRBJ2-3, with 9 bases that match TRBD2. V dropped 5 bases and J dropped 5; count of bases not matched to a gene: 8. Germline CDR1 is MRHNA and CDR2 is SNTAGT. This CDR3 contains 15 residues. CDR3 bases: TGTGCCAGCAGTCCCTCCCAGCGGGGGGTAGATACGCAGTATTTT. Residues: CASSPSQRGVDTQYF.

The V call is TRBV6-2 or TRBV6-3, the J call TRBJ1-5, with TRBD1 matching 8 bases. The CDR3 consists of 14 residues. The ends lost 4 bases at V and 7 bases at J; junction bases unmatched: 6. CDR1 and CDR2 (germline): MNHEY, SVGEGT. CDR3 sequence: CASSSGQGGQPQHF. The DNA of the CDR3 is TGTGCCAGCAGTTCCGGACAGGGCGGGCAGCCCCAGCATTTT.

The V and J genes are TRBV19 and TRBJ1-1, with 7 bases lining up with TRBD1. The trim removed 3 bases at V and 4 bases at J, leaving 11 bases unmatched. Germline V gene sequence: CDR1 LNHDA, CDR2 SQIVND (reference sequence). CDR3 length: 16 amino acids. The CDR3 region has the DNA TGTGCCAGTAGTATTGGAAGGGGGCGATCGGTCACTGAAGCTTTCTTT. Its protein product is CASSIGRGRSVTEAFF.

V and J are TRBV19 and TRBJ1-1; 11 bases are shared with TRBD1. Per the germline V gene, CDR1 is LNHDA and CDR2 is SQIVND (reference sequence). V lost 5 bases, J lost 3 bases, and 11 bases stayed unmatched. CDR3 length: 17 amino acids. The chain's CDR3 is CASSVRDRGNRYTEAFF. CDR3 coding DNA: TGTGCCAGTAGTGTCCGGGACAGGGGGAATAGGTACACTGAAGCTTTCTTT.

The gene calls are TRBV28 and TRBJ2-1, with 11 bases aligning to TRBD2. V was pared by 7 bases and J by 2 bases, with 1 base of the junction left unmatched. The germline V gene encodes CDR1 MDHEN and CDR2 SYDVKM. This CDR3 spans 14 amino acids. Here the CDR3 reads CASTLAGAYNEQFF. CDR3 nucleotides: TGTGCCAGCACACTAGCGGGGGCCTACAATGAGCAGTTCTTC.

The V gene is TRBV24-1, the J gene TRBJ2-6; 7 bases fit TRBD1. The ends lost 4 bases at V and 3 bases at J; junction bases unmatched: 5. CDR1 KGHDR and CDR2 SFDVKD come from the germline V gene. The CDR3 covers 16 residues. The CDR3 DNA reads as TGTGCCACCAGTGAGGGACAGACGGGTGGGGCCAACGTCCTGACTTTC. Translated: CATSEGQTGGANVLTF.

The chain carries TRBV9 and TRBJ2-1, with 11 bases that match TRBD1. The V gene end was trimmed by 3 bases and the J gene end by 6 bases; junction bases not matched to a gene: 11. This CDR3 spans 17 amino acids. Germline lookup yields CDR1 SGDLS and CDR2 YYNGEE. The CDR3: CASSASPDRGLINEQFF. CDR3 bases: TGTGCCAGCAGCGCGAGCCCGGACAGGGGGCTAATCAATGAGCAGTTCTTC.

The chain uses TRBV4-3 and TRBJ2-7; 11 bases fit TRBD1. J lost 4 bases, V lost 0 bases, and 5 bases had no gene match. The germline V gene encodes CDR1 LGHNA and CDR2 YSLEER. The length of the CDR3 is 16 residues. The CDR3, as DNA: TGCGCCAGCAGCCAAGAAGTAGGGACAGGGGGGTACGAGCAGTACTTC. It translates to CASSQEVGTGGYEQYF.

The chain combines TRBV5-1 with TRBJ1-2; D uncertain. V was clipped by 4 bases and J by 7 bases, with 20 bases between them. The germline V gene has CDR1 SGHRS and CDR2 YFSETQ. The CDR3 runs to 15 residues. The CDR3 loop is CASSGSPGISIGYTF. Written as DNA, the CDR3 is TGCGCCAGCAGCGGGAGTCCAGGAATCTCTATTGGCTACACCTTC.

This clone was counted only a few times. The V gene is TRBV5-6, the J gene TRBJ1-5, with D possibly matching TRBD1 (5 bases). CDR1 is SGHDT and CDR2 is YYEEEE in the germline V gene. The CDR3 has 14 amino acids. Trimming cost V 2 bases and J 4 bases, with 10 bases left between them. CDR3 coding DNA: TGTGCCAGCAGCTTACGACCAGGGAATCAGCCCCAGCATTTT. It specifies CASSLRPGNQPQHF.

V and J are TRBV19 and TRBJ1-2, with a tentative D call TRBD1 (6 bases). CDR3 length equals 11 residues. V shed 10 bases and J shed 6 bases, with 12 bases lying between them. Germline CDR1 and CDR2: LNHDA and SQIVND (reference sequence). Here the CDR3 reads CATHGGHGYTF. CDR3 DNA sequence: TGTGCCACCCATGGGGGCCATGGCTACACCTTC.

This chain connects TRBV7-2 to TRBJ2-1, with 9 nucleotides matching TRBD2. The CDR3 covers 17 residues. Germline loops: CDR1 SGHTA, CDR2 FQGNSA. J was trimmed by 5 bases and V by 2 bases; bases with no gene match: 10. This CDR3 is CASSLQSGGLLDNEQFF. DNA of the CDR3: TGTGCCAGCAGCTTACAGAGCGGGGGGCTCCTAGACAATGAGCAGTTCTTC.

V is TRBV7-9 and J is TRBJ1-3, with 7 bases aligning to TRBD1. Losses at the gene ends were 0 bases for V and 0 bases for J; bases not matched to a gene: 5. The CDR3 has 17 residues. Germline lookup yields CDR1 SEHNR and CDR2 FQNEAQ (reference sequence). The CDR3 loop is CASSLAPWDSSGNTIYF. CDR3 nucleotides: TGTGCCAGCAGCTTAGCTCCCTGGGACAGCTCTGGAAACACCATATATTTT.

The rearrangement uses TRBV28 and TRBJ2-1; 10 nucleotides match TRBD1. Germline assignment: CDR1 MDHEN and CDR2 SYDVKM. The CDR3 contains 14 residues. The V gene end was trimmed by 8 bases and the J gene end by 6 bases; junction bases not matched to a gene: 7. The CDR3 DNA sequence: TGTGCCAGCCTCGGACAGGGGGATGGCAATGAGCAGTTCTTC. The encoded protein is CASLGQGDGNEQFF.

The genes are TRBV28 and TRBJ1-2, with 9 bases that match TRBD1. The CDR3 has 17 amino acids. Germline assignment: CDR1 MDHEN and CDR2 SYDVKM. With 3 bases clipped from V and 0 bases from J, the junction kept 8 bases outside the gene matches. The CDR3 sequence: CASSFPSGQGANYGYTF. The DNA for the CDR3 is TGTGCCAGCAGTTTCCCGTCGGGACAGGGTGCTAACTATGGCTACACCTTC.

The V and J genes are TRBV7-9 and TRBJ2-7; TRBD2 is a possible D gene (6 bases). Trimming pared 4 bases from V and 2 bases from J, leaving 18 bases between. The CDR3 sequence is 16 residues long. Germline values: CDR1 SEHNR, CDR2 FQNEAQ (reference sequence). This CDR3 reads CASSYFGGARPYEQYF. DNA for the CDR3: TGTGCCAGCAGCTACTTTGGAGGGGCCCGACCCTACGAGCAGTACTTC.